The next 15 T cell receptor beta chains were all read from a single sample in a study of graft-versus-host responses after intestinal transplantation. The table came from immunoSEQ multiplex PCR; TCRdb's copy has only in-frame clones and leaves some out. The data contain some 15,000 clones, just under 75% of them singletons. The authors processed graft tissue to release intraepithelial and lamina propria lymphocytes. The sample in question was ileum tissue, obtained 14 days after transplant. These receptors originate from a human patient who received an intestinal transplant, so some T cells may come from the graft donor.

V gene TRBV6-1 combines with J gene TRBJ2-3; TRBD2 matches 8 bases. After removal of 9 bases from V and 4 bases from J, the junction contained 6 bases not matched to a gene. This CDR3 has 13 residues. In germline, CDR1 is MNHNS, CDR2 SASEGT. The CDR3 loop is CASSGMVPDTQYF. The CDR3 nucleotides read TGTGCCAGTAGCGGGATGGTCCCAGATACGCAGTATTTT.

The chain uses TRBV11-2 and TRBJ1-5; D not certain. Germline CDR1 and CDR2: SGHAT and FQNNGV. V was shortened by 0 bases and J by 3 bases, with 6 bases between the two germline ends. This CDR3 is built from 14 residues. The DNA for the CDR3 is TGTGCCAGCAGCTTAGAGGGATACAATCAGCCCCAGCATTTT. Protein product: CASSLEGYNQPQHF. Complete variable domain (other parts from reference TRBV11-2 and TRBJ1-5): EAGVAQSPRYKIIEKRQSVAFWCNPISGHATLYWYQQILGQGPKLLIQFQNNGVVDDSQLPKDRFSAERLKGVDSTLKIQPAKLEDSAVYLCASSLEGYNQPQHFGDGTRLSIL.

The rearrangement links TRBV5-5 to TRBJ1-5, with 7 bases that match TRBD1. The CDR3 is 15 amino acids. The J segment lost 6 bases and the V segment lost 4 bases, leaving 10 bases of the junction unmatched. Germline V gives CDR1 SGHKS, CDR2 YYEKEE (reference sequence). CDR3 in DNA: TGTGCCAGCAGCCACAGGGGTAAAGAGAGTCAGCCCCAGCATTTT. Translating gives CASSHRGKESQPQHF.

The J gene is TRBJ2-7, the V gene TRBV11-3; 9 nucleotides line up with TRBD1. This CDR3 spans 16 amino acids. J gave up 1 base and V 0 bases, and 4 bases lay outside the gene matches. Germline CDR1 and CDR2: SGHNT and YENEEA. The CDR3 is CASSLDSGTGSYEQYF. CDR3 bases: TGTGCCAGCAGCTTAGACTCCGGGACAGGGTCCTACGAGCAGTACTTC.

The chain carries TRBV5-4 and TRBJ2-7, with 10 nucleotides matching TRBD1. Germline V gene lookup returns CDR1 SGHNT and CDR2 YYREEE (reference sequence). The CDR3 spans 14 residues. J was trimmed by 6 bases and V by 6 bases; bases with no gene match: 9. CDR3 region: CASIRDRGASEQYF. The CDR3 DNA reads TGTGCCAGCATCCGGGACAGGGGAGCGAGCGAGCAGTACTTC.

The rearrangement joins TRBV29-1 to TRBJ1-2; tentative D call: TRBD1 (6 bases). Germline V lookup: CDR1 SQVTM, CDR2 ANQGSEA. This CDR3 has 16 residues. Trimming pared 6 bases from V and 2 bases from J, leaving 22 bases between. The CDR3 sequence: CSVPMDGKRGNYGYTF. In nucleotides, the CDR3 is TGCAGCGTCCCCATGGACGGAAAAAGGGGGAACTATGGCTACACCTTC.

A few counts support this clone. The CDR3 region is CASSYGDRNNSPLHF. The CDR3 nucleotides read TGCGCCAGCAGCTATGGGGACAGAAATAATTCACCCCTCCACTTT. The J gene is TRBJ1-6, the V gene TRBV5-1; 7 positions match TRBD1. Germline V lookup: CDR1 SGHRS, CDR2 YFSETQ. CDR3 length: 15 residues. The trim removed 3 bases at V and 5 bases at J, leaving 5 bases unmatched. The full variable domain, rest sourced from reference TRBV5-1 and TRBJ1-6, is KAGVTQTPRYLIKTRGQQVTLSCSPISGHRSVSWYQQTPGQGLQFLFEYFSETQRNKGNFPGRFSGRQFSNSRSEMNVSTLELGDSALYLCASSYGDRNNSPLHFGNGTRLTVT.

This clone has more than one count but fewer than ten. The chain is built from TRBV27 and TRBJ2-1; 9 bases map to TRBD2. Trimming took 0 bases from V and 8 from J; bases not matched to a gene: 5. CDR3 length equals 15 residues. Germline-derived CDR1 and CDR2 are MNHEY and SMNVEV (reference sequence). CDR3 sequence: CASSLSTSGLYEQFF. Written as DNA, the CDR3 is TGTGCCAGCAGTTTATCGACTAGCGGACTATATGAGCAGTTCTTC.

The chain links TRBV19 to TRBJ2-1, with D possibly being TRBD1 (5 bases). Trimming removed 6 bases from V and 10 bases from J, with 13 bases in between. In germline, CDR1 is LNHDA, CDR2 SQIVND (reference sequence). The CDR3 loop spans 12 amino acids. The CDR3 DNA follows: TGTGCCAGTAGCTATTCTAGGGGAGAGCAGTTCTTC. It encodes CASSYSRGEQFF.

The chain's CDR3 is CASGPGGSGNTIYF. CDR3 DNA sequence: TGTGCTAGCGGACCCGGGGGCTCTGGAAACACCATATATTTT. V is TRBV12-5 and J is TRBJ1-3; D possibly corresponds to TRBD1 (5 bases). This CDR3 region has 14 residues. V was pared by 9 bases and J by 0 bases, with 12 bases between. Germline V gene data show CDR1 as LGHNT and CDR2 as FRNRAP.

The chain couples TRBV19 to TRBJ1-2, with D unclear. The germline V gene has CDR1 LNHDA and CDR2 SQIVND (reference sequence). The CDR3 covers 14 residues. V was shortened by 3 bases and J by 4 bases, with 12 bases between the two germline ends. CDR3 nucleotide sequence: TGTGCCAGTAGTATGGATGAGGGTCTCTATGGCTACACCTTC. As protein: CASSMDEGLYGYTF.

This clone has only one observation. The CDR3 DNA is TGTGCCAGTAGTCCCGAGGGCTATAAGACAGATACGCAGTATTTT. It translates to CASSPEGYKTDTQYF. The J gene is TRBJ2-3, the V gene TRBV19; D possibly corresponds to TRBD2 (5 bases). Germline V gene sequence: CDR1 LNHDA, CDR2 SQIVND (reference sequence). This CDR3 has 15 residues. V shed 5 bases and J shed 3 bases, with 15 bases lying between them.

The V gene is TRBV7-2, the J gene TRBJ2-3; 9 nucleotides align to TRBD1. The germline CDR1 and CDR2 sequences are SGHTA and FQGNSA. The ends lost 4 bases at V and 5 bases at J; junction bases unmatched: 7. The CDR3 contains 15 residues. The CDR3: CASSSGRTGVDTQYF. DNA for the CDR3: TGTGCCAGCAGCTCAGGAAGGACAGGGGTAGATACGCAGTATTTT. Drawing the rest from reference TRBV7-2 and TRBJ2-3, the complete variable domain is GAGVSQSPSNKVTEKGKDVELRCDPISGHTALYWYRQSLGQGLEFLIYFQGNSAPDKSGLPSDRFSAERTGGSVSTLTIQRTQQEDSAVYLCASSSGRTGVDTQYFGPGTRLTVL.

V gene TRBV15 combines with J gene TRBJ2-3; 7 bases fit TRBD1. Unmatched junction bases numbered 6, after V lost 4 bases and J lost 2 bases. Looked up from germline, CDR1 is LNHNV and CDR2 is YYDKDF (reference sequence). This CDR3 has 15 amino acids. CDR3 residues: CATSTRTGPTDTQYF. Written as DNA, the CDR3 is TGTGCCACCAGCACTCGGACAGGTCCCACAGATACGCAGTATTTT. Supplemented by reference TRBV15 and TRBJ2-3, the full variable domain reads DAMVIQNPRYQVTQFGKPVTLSCSQTLNHNVMYWYQQKSSQAPKLLFHYYDKDFNNEADTPDNFQSRRPNTSFCFLDIRSPGLGDTAMYLCATSTRTGPTDTQYFGPGTRLTVL.

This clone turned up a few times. The CDR3, as DNA: TGTGCCAGCAGCGGACAGGGGGGCTACACCTTC. This encodes CASSGQGGYTF. This chain joins TRBV7-9 and TRBJ1-2; the match to TRBD1 covers 9 bases. J was trimmed by 8 bases and V by 5 bases; bases with no gene match: 0. CDR1 is SEHNR and CDR2 is FQNEAQ in the germline V gene (reference sequence). This CDR3 spans 11 amino acids.